The clone carrying this T cell receptor (beta chain) was counted a single time. Its specificity is unknown. The CDR3 is 15 amino acids. The germline CDR1 and CDR2 sequences are WSHSY and SAAADI. The V segment lost 2 bases and the J segment 1 base; nucleotides outside the gene matches: 4. Measured with immunoSEQ multiplex PCR; TCRdb has only the in-frame clones, and not every one. The table records around 90,000 clones, approximately 86% of them present only once. This entry is derived from a study of T cell responses to AZD1222 COVID-19 vaccine. Study outcomes and limitations: Baseline antibody screening turned up just 6 or 7 seropositive AZD1222 recipients.

V and J are TRBV10-2 and TRBJ1-1; TRBD1 aligns across 7 bases. This sequence originates from an adult in good health. The starting material was peripheral blood, obtained on day 0 of AZD1222 vaccination. The CDR3 DNA reads TGCGCCAGCAGTGAGAAACAGGGGCGGAACACTGAAGCTTTCTTT. Residues: CASSEKQGRNTEAFF.